This is a list of T cell receptor beta chains from one sample in a study of blood T cell repertoires in COVID-19. Generated by immunoSEQ multiplex PCR, the TCRdb table keeps only in-frame clones and is missing some. The table lists about 150,000 clones, approximately 82% of them singletons. Sequencing was carried out using peripheral blood. These receptors were taken from a human donor with acute or convalescent COVID-19. The donor label of this sample is uncertain. Each CDR3 is given with its conserved first and last residue. D genes are given only for firm matches. The size entry is marked missing in some rows and otherwise reads once, few, many or a size class.

clone size: few
J gene: TRBJ1-2
V gene: TRBV5-5
D gene: NA
CDR3 protein: CASSFGNRFGYGYTF
CDR3 DNA: TGTGCCAGCAGCTTCGGGAATCGGTTTGGCTATGGCTACACCTTC

clone size: NA
J gene: TRBJ1-1
V gene: TRBV30
D gene: TRBD1
CDR3 protein: CAWTEPVGQDEAFF
CDR3 DNA: TGTGCCTGGACCGAACCCGTCGGACAGGATGAAGCTTTCTTT

clone size: NA
J gene: TRBJ1-5
V gene: TRBV5-5
D gene: NA
CDR3 protein: CASSLDSNQPQHF
CDR3 DNA: TGTGCCAGCAGCTTGGACAGTAATCAGCCCCAGCATTTT

clone size: NA
J gene: TRBJ1-2
V gene: TRBV6-5
D gene: TRBD1
CDR3 protein: CASGDTTGSFGYTF
CDR3 DNA: TGTGCCAGCGGAGATACGACAGGGTCTTTTGGCTACACCTTC

clone size: NA
J gene: TRBJ1-2
V gene: TRBV6-5
D gene: NA
CDR3 protein: CASTAGHGYTF
CDR3 DNA: TGTGCCAGCACGGCAGGGCACGGCTACACCTTC

clone size: NA
J gene: TRBJ2-2
V gene: TRBV15
D gene: TRBD1
CDR3 protein: CATSRVTGRAGELFF
CDR3 DNA: TGTGCCACCAGCAGAGTGACAGGGCGGGCCGGGGAGCTGTTTTTT

clone size: NA
J gene: TRBJ1-2
V gene: TRBV29-1
D gene: NA
CDR3 protein: CSVEDRDNYGYTF
CDR3 DNA: TGCAGCGTTGAAGACAGGGATAACTATGGCTACACCTTC

clone size: NA
J gene: TRBJ2-5
V gene: TRBV11-2
D gene: TRBD2
CDR3 protein: CASSLRVAGMQETQYF
CDR3 DNA: TGTGCCAGCAGCCTCCGGGTAGCGGGGATGCAAGAGACCCAGTACTTC

clone size: NA
J gene: TRBJ1-3
V gene: TRBV4-2
D gene: TRBD1
CDR3 protein: CASSQETGALSGNTIYF
CDR3 DNA: TGTGCCAGCAGCCAAGAGACAGGGGCCCTCTCTGGAAACACCATATATTTT

clone size: few
J gene: TRBJ2-1
V gene: TRBV5-5
D gene: TRBD2
CDR3 protein: CASSLRLAAYNEQFF
CDR3 DNA: TGTGCCAGCAGCTTGCGGCTAGCGGCCTACAATGAGCAGTTCTTC

clone size: few
J gene: TRBJ2-7
V gene: TRBV2
D gene: TRBD1
CDR3 protein: CASSFGQGEVYEQYF
CDR3 DNA: TGTGCCAGCAGTTTCGGACAGGGGGAAGTCTACGAGCAGTACTTC

clone size: NA
J gene: TRBJ2-7
V gene: TRBV6-5
D gene: TRBD1
CDR3 protein: CASRPGTGGDEQYF
CDR3 DNA: TGTGCCAGCAGACCCGGGACAGGGGGCGACGAGCAGTACTTC

clone size: few
J gene: TRBJ1-1
V gene: TRBV18
D gene: NA
CDR3 protein: CASSPGGDTEAFF
CDR3 DNA: TGTGCCAGCTCACCGGGGGGGGACACTGAAGCTTTCTTT

clone size: NA
J gene: TRBJ1-1
V gene: TRBV30
D gene: NA
CDR3 protein: CAWTTKAQRGTEAFF
CDR3 DNA: TGTGCCTGGACTACTAAGGCCCAAAGGGGCACTGAAGCTTTCTTT

clone size: few
J gene: TRBJ1-3
V gene: TRBV30
D gene: NA
CDR3 protein: CAWSVKAQGGNTIYF
CDR3 DNA: TGTGCCTGGAGTGTAAAGGCTCAGGGGGGAAACACCATATATTTT

clone size: NA
J gene: TRBJ1-6
V gene: TRBV2
D gene: NA
CDR3 protein: CASSSNSPLHF
CDR3 DNA: TGTGCCAGCAGCAGTAATTCACCCCTCCACTTT

clone size: NA
J gene: TRBJ2-1
V gene: TRBV3-1/TRBV3-2
D gene: TRBD1
CDR3 protein: CASSRRQGETSYNEQFF
CDR3 DNA: TGTGCCAGCAGCCGGAGACAGGGAGAGACCTCCTACAATGAGCAGTTCTTC

clone size: NA
J gene: TRBJ2-7
V gene: TRBV5-1
D gene: TRBD1
CDR3 protein: CASSLGPDRVEGEQYF
CDR3 DNA: TGCGCCAGCAGCTTGGGCCCCGACAGGGTCGAGGGGGAGCAGTACTTC

clone size: NA
J gene: TRBJ1-1
V gene: TRBV7-9
D gene: NA
CDR3 protein: CASSRSQGIGEAFF
CDR3 DNA: TGTGCCAGCAGCCGTTCGCAGGGTATTGGTGAAGCTTTCTTT

clone size: once
J gene: TRBJ1-5
V gene: TRBV6-2/TRBV6-3
D gene: TRBD1
CDR3 protein: CASSISQGASNQPQHF
CDR3 DNA: TGTGCCAGCAGTATTTCTCAGGGGGCAAGCAATCAGCCCCAGCATTTT

clone size: many
J gene: TRBJ1-4
V gene: TRBV7-2
D gene: NA
CDR3 protein: CASSPDTFNEKLFF
CDR3 DNA: TGTGCCAGCAGCCCGGACACCTTTAATGAAAAACTGTTTTTT

clone size: NA
J gene: TRBJ2-1
V gene: TRBV4-1
D gene: TRBD2
CDR3 protein: CASRGSGGLSYNEQFF
CDR3 DNA: TGCGCCAGCAGGGGGAGCGGGGGGCTCTCCTACAATGAGCAGTTCTTC

clone size: NA
J gene: TRBJ1-6
V gene: TRBV29-1
D gene: NA
CDR3 protein: CSVKSGANNSPLHF
CDR3 DNA: TGCAGCGTTAAGTCTGGGGCTAATAATTCACCCCTCCACTTT

clone size: NA
J gene: TRBJ2-3
V gene: TRBV4-1
D gene: TRBD2
CDR3 protein: CASSFTSGGTDTQYF
CDR3 DNA: TGCGCCAGCAGCTTCACTAGCGGGGGCACAGATACGCAGTATTTT

clone size: NA
J gene: TRBJ2-3
V gene: TRBV18
D gene: NA
CDR3 protein: CASSGGTALSGTDTQYF
CDR3 DNA: TGTGCCAGCTCAGGGGGGACAGCACTTTCGGGCACAGATACGCAGTATTTT

clone size: NA
J gene: TRBJ2-5
V gene: TRBV6-6
D gene: NA
CDR3 protein: CASASAQETQYF
CDR3 DNA: TGTGCCAGCGCTAGCGCCCAAGAGACCCAGTACTTC

clone size: NA
J gene: TRBJ2-6
V gene: TRBV4-3
D gene: TRBD2
CDR3 protein: CASSPTSGGAGGANVLTF
CDR3 DNA: TGCGCCAGCAGCCCTACTAGCGGGGGGGCCGGTGGGGCCAACGTCCTGACTTTC

clone size: NA
J gene: TRBJ1-1
V gene: TRBV19
D gene: TRBD1
CDR3 protein: CASSTGGKTEAFF
CDR3 DNA: TGTGCCAGTAGTACAGGGGGTAAGACTGAAGCTTTCTTT

clone size: NA
J gene: TRBJ1-6
V gene: TRBV2
D gene: TRBD1
CDR3 protein: CASLNRGQNSPLHF
CDR3 DNA: TGTGCCAGCCTGAACAGGGGGCAAAATTCACCCCTCCACTTT

clone size: NA
J gene: TRBJ2-7
V gene: TRBV29-1
D gene: TRBD1
CDR3 protein: CSVAGTGGSYEQYF
CDR3 DNA: TGCAGCGTAGCCGGGACAGGGGGCTCCTACGAGCAGTACTTC

clone size: NA
J gene: TRBJ1-4
V gene: TRBV5-4
D gene: TRBD1
CDR3 protein: CASRRDRSNEKLFF
CDR3 DNA: TGTGCCAGCCGACGGGACAGGAGTAATGAAAAACTGTTTTTT

clone size: once
J gene: TRBJ1-2
V gene: TRBV7-9
D gene: NA
CDR3 protein: CASSLVAGGGYTF
CDR3 DNA: TGTGCCAGCAGCTTAGTGGCGGGTGGTGGCTACACCTTC

clone size: NA
J gene: TRBJ2-7
V gene: TRBV29-1
D gene: NA
CDR3 protein: CSVEDGTSYEQYF
CDR3 DNA: TGCAGCGTTGAAGATGGGACAAGCTACGAGCAGTACTTC

clone size: NA
J gene: TRBJ2-3
V gene: TRBV7-8
D gene: NA
CDR3 protein: CASSAGITQYF
CDR3 DNA: TGTGCCAGCAGCGCCGGTATTACGCAGTATTTT

clone size: NA
J gene: TRBJ1-5
V gene: TRBV7-5
D gene: NA
CDR3 protein: CVRSLVGRVNQPQHF
CDR3 DNA: TGTGTCAGAAGCTTAGTTGGTCGGGTCAATCAGCCCCAGCATTTT